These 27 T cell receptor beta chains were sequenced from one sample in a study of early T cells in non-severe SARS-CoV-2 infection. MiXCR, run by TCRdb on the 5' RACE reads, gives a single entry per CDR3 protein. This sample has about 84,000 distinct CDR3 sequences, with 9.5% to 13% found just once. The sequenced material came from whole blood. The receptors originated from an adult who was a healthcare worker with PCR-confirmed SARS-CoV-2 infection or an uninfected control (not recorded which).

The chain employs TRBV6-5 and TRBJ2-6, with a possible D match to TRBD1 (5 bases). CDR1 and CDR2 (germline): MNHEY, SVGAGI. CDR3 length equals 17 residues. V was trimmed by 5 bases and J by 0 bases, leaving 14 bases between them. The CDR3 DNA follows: TGTGCCAGCAGTGCATTATTCGACAGCTCTGGGGCCAACGTCCTGACTTTC. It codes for CASSALFDSSGANVLTF.

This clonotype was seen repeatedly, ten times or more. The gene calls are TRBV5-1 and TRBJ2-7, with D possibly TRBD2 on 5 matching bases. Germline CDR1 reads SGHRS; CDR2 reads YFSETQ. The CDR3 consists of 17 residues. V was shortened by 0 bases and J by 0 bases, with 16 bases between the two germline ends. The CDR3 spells CASSLARSGWSSYEQYF. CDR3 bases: TGCGCCAGCAGCTTGGCTCGGTCGGGGTGGAGCTCCTACGAGCAGTACTTC.

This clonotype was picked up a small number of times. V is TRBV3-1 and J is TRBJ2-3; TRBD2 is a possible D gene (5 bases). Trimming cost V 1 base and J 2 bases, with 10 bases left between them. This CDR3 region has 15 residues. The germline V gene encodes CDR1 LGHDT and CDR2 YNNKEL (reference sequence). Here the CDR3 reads CASSQALAATDTQYF. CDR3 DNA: TGTGCCAGCAGCCAAGCGCTAGCAGCCACAGATACGCAGTATTTT.

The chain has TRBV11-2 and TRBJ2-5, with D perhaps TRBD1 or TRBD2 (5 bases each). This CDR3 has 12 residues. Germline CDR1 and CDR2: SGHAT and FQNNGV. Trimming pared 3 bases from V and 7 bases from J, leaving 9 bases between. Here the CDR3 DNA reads TGTGCCAGCAGCTTCGCTGGGGGGACCCAGTACTTC. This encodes CASSFAGGTQYF.

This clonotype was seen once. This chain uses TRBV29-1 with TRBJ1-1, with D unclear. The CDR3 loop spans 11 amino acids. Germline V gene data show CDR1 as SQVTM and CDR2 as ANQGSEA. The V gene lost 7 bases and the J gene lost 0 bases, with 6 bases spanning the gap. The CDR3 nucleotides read TGCAGCGCGAAAGTGAACACTGAAGCTTTCTTT. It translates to CSAKVNTEAFF.

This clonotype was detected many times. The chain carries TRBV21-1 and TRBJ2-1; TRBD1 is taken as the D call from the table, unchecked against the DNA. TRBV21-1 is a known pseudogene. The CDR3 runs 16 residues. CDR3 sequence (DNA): TGTGCCAGCAGCACCTCCAAAGGGGCGGGATACAATGAGCAGTTCTTC. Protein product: CASSTSKGAGYNEQFF.

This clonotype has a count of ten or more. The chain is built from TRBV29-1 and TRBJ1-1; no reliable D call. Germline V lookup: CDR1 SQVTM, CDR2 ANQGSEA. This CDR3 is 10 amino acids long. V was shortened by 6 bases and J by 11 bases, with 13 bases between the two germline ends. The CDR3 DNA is TGCAGCGTGGAGACGGACGTGGCTTTCTTT. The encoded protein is CSVETDVAFF.

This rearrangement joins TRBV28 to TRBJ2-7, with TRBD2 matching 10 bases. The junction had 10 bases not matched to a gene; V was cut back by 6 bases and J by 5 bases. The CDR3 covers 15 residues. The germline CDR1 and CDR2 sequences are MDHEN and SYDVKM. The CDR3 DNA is TGTGCCAGCAGCCGAACAAGCGGGAGGGCCCACGAGCAGTACTTC. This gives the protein CASSRTSGRAHEQYF.

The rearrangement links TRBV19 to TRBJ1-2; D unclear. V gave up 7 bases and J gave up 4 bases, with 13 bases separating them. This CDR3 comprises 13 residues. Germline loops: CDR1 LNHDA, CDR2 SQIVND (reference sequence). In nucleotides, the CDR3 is TGTGCCAGTATTCCGCCGGGCCTCTATGGCTACACCTTC. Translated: CASIPPGLYGYTF.

In DNA form, the CDR3 reads TGTGCCAGCACCCACGGACCAGACCAGCCCCAGCATTTT. Amino acid sequence: CASTHGPDQPQHF. The chain links TRBV6-6 to TRBJ1-5, with D unclear. The V gene's germline CDR1 is MNHNY and CDR2 SVGAGI (reference sequence). Trimming removed 7 bases from V and 7 bases from J, with 14 bases in between. The CDR3 totals 13 residues.

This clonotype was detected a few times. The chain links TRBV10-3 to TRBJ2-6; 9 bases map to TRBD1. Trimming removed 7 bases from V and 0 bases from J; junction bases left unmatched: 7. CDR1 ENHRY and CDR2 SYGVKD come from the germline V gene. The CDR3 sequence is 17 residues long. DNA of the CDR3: TGTGCCATCAATCCGGGACAGGGCCTCTCTGGGGCCAACGTCCTGACTTTC. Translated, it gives CAINPGQGLSGANVLTF.

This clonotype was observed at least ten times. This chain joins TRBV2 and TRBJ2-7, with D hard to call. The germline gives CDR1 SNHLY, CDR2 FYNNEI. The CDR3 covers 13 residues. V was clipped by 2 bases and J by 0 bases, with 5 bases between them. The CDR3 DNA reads TGTGCCAGCAGTGAATACATCTCCTACGAGCAGTACTTC. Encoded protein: CASSEYISYEQYF.

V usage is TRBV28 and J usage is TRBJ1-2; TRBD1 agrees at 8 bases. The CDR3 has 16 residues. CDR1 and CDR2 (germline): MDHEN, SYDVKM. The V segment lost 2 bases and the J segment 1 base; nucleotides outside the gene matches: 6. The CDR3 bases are TGTGCCAGCAGTTTAGGGGTTACAGGGGGTAACTATGGCTACACCTTC. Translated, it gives CASSLGVTGGNYGYTF.

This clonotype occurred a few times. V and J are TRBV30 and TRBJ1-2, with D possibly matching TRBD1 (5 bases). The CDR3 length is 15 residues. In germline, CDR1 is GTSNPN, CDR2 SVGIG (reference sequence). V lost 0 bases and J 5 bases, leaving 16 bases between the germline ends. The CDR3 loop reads CAWSVSGGFPYGYTF. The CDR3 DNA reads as TGTGCCTGGAGTGTAAGCGGGGGATTCCCATATGGCTACACCTTC.

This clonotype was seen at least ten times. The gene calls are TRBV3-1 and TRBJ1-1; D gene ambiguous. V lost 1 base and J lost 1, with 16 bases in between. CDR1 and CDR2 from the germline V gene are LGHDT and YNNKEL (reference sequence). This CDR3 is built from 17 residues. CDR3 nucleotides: TGTGCCAGCAGCCAAGTTTATGATATAGGCCAGAACACTGAAGCTTTCTTT. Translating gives CASSQVYDIGQNTEAFF.

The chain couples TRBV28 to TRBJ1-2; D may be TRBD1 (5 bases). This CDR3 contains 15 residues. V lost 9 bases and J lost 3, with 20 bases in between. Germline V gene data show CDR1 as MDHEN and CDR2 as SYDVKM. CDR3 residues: CASQLPQGYDYGYTF. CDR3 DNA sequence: TGTGCCAGTCAACTACCTCAGGGTTACGACTATGGCTACACCTTC.

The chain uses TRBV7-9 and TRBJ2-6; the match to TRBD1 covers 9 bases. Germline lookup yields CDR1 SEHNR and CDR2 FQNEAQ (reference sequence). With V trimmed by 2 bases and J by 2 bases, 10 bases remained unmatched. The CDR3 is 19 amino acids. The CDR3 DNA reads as TGTGCCAGCAGCTTAACGCCGGGACAGGGAGAGGCTGGGGCCAACGTCCTGACTTTC. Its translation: CASSLTPGQGEAGANVLTF. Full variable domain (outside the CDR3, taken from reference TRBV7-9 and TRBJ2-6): DTGVSQNPRHKITKRGQNVTFRCDPISEHNRLYWYRQTLGQGPEFLTYFQNEAQLEKSRLLSDRFSAERPKGSFSTLEIQRTEQGDSAMYLCASSLTPGQGEAGANVLTFGAGSRLTVL.

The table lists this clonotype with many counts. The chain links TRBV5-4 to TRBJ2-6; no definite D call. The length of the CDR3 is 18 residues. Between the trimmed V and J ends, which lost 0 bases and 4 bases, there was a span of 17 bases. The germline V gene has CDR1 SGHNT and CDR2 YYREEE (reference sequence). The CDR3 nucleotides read TGTGCCAGCAGCTTGGGGGCCCTCAGGACGTTAGGGGCCAACGTCCTGACTTTC. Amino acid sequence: CASSLGALRTLGANVLTF.

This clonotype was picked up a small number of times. CDR3 protein: CSARVPGQGLNEQFF. Written as DNA, the CDR3 is TGCAGTGCTAGAGTACCGGGACAGGGGTTGAATGAGCAGTTCTTC. This chain connects TRBV20-1 to TRBJ2-1; 10 bases are shared with TRBD1. The V and J ends lost 1 base and 7 bases, in that order; junction bases with no gene match: 7. This CDR3 has 15 residues. The germline V gene has CDR1 DFQATT and CDR2 SNEGSKA (reference sequence).

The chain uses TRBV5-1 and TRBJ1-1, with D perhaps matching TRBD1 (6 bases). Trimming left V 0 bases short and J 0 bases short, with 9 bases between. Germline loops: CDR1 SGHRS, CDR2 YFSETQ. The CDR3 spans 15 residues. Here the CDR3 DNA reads TGCGCCAGCAGCTTGGGGGGGCTGGTGAACACTGAAGCTTTCTTT. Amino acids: CASSLGGLVNTEAFF.

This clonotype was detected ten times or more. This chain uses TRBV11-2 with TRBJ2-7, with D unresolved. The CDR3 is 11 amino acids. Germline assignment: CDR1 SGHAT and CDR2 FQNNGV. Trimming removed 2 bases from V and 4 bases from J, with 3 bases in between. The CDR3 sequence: CASSLPYEQYF. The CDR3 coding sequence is TGTGCCAGCAGCTTACCTTACGAGCAGTACTTC.

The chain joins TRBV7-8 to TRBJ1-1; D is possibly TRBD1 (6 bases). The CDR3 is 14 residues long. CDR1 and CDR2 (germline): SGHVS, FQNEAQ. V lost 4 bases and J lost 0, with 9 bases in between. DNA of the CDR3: TGTGCCAGCAGCTACAGGGATATGAACACTGAAGCTTTCTTT. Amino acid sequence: CASSYRDMNTEAFF.

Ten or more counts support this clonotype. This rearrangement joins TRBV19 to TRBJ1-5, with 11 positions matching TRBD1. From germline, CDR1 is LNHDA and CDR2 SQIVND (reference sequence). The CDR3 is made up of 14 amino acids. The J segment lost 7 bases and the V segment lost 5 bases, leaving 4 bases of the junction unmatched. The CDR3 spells CASSWTGGGQPQHF. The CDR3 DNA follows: TGTGCCAGTAGTTGGACAGGGGGCGGGCAGCCCCAGCATTTT. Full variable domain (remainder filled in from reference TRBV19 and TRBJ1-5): DGGITQSPKYLFRKEGQNVTLSCEQNLNHDAMYWYRQDPGQGLRLIYYSQIVNDFQKGDIAEGYSVSREKKESFPLTVTSAQKNPTAFYLCASSWTGGGQPQHFGDGTRLSIL.

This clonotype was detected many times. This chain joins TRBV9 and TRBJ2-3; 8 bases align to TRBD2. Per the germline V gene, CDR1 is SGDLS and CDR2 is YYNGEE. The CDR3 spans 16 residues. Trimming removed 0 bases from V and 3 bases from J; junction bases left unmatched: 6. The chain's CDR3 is CASSVVAGGRTDTQYF. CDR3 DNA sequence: TGTGCCAGCAGCGTAGTGGCGGGAGGTAGGACAGATACGCAGTATTTT.

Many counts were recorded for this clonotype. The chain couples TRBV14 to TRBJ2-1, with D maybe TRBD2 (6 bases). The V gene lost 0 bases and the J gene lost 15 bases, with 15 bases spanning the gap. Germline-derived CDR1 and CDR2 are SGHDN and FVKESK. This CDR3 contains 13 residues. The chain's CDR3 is CASSQDLEGRGFF. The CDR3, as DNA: TGTGCCAGCAGCCAAGATTTGGAGGGGAGAGGGTTCTTC.

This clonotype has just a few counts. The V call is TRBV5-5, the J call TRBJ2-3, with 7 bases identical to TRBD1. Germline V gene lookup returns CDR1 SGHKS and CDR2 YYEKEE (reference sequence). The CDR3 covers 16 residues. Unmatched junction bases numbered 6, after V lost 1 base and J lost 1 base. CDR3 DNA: TGTGCCAGCAGCTTGATGACAGGGTGGGGCACAGATACGCAGTATTTT. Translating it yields CASSLMTGWGTDTQYF.

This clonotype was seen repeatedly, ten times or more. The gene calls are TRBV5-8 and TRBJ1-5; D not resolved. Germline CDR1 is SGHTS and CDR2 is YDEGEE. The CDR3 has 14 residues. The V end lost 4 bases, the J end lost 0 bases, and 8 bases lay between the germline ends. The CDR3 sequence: CASSLVGSNQPQHF. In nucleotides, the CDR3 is TGTGCCAGCAGCCTCGTAGGTAGCAATCAGCCCCAGCATTTT.